The 18 T cell receptor beta chains given below trace back to one sample, sequenced in a study of blood T cell repertoires in COVID-19. Produced via immunoSEQ multiplex PCR; TCRdb's table is partial and in-frame only. The sample has roughly 120,000 clones, 70% to 90% seen once. Material: peripheral blood. The receptors stem from a man aged 35 to 55 with acute or convalescent COVID-19.

The chain has TRBV27 and TRBJ2-7; D gene uncertain. The CDR3 loop spans 12 amino acids. CDR1 is MNHEY, CDR2 SMNVEV, per germline (reference sequence). V lost 9 bases and J 0 bases, leaving 9 bases between the germline ends. DNA for the CDR3: TGTGCCAGTTTTGGCAGCTCCTACGAGCAGTACTTC. Amino acids: CASFGSSYEQYF.

This chain uses TRBV7-3 with TRBJ1-1, with D uncertain. The CDR3 spans 13 residues. CDR1 and CDR2 from the germline V gene are SGHTA and FQGTGA. Trimming took off 5 bases at V and 0 bases at J, with 7 bases between the two ends. The CDR3 is CASSKTVNTEAFF. DNA of the CDR3: TGTGCCAGCAGCAAGACTGTGAACACTGAAGCTTTCTTT.

The V call is TRBV7-2, the J call TRBJ1-3, with 8 bases that match TRBD1. This CDR3 is 15 amino acids long. J gave up 4 bases and V 6 bases, and 8 bases lay outside the gene matches. Germline V lookup: CDR1 SGHTA, CDR2 FQGNSA. The CDR3 sequence is CASSFAGTGGNTIYF. As DNA, the CDR3 is TGTGCCAGCAGTTTTGCCGGGACAGGAGGAAACACCATATATTTT.

The sample holds many counts of this clone. The chain carries TRBV5-4 and TRBJ2-4; 8 positions agree with TRBD1. Losses at the gene ends were 7 bases for V and 9 bases for J; bases not matched to a gene: 9. The germline V gene encodes CDR1 SGHNT and CDR2 YYREEE (reference sequence). The CDR3 is 13 amino acids. CDR3 DNA: TGTGCCAGCCGCAGAGACAGGGGCGGCATTCAGTACTTC. Translation gives CASRRDRGGIQYF.

The chain combines TRBV6-6 with TRBJ2-5, with 8 bases matching TRBD2. This CDR3 is built from 14 residues. V shed 5 bases, J shed 5 bases, and the junction held 7 bases outside the gene matches. Germline lookup yields CDR1 MNHNY and CDR2 SVGAGI (reference sequence). For the CDR3, the DNA is TGTGCCAGCAGTAAACTAGCGGAGGGGGAGACCCAGTACTTC. The encoded protein is CASSKLAEGETQYF.

The chain carries TRBV7-9 and TRBJ2-7; TRBD2 matches 12 bases. V shed 4 bases and J 6 bases; nucleotides not matched to a gene: 7. CDR1 is SEHNR, CDR2 FQNEAQ, per germline (reference sequence). The CDR3 loop spans 15 amino acids. CDR3 nucleotide sequence: TGTGCCAGCAGCTATCCTAGCGGGGGGGCCCTCGAGCAGTACTTC. Amino acids: CASSYPSGGALEQYF. Drawing the rest from reference TRBV7-9 and TRBJ2-7, the complete variable domain is DTGVSQNPRHKITKRGQNVTFRCDPISEHNRLYWYRQTLGQGPEFLTYFQNEAQLEKSRLLSDRFSAERPKGSFSTLEIQRTEQGDSAMYLCASSYPSGGALEQYFGPGTRLTVT.

CDR3 amino acids: CASSPQPQGNEQFF. CDR3 DNA sequence: TGTGCCAGCAGCCCACAACCCCAGGGAAATGAGCAGTTCTTC. This sequence joins TRBV7-3 and TRBJ2-1; maybe TRBD1 (5 bases). V was clipped by 5 bases and J by 7 bases, with 15 bases between them. The CDR3 runs to 14 residues. The germline gives CDR1 SGHTA, CDR2 FQGTGA.

The J gene is TRBJ2-7, the V gene TRBV5-1; tentatively, D is TRBD1 (6 bases). V was trimmed by 4 bases and J by 0 bases, leaving 17 bases between them. Germline-derived CDR1 and CDR2 are SGHRS and YFSETQ. This CDR3 is built from 16 residues. The CDR3 region is CASSPRDTGLSYEQYF. The CDR3 DNA reads TGCGCCAGCAGCCCGAGAGATACAGGGCTCTCCTACGAGCAGTACTTC. The full variable domain, rest sourced from reference TRBV5-1 and TRBJ2-7, is KAGVTQTPRYLIKTRGQQVTLSCSPISGHRSVSWYQQTPGQGLQFLFEYFSETQRNKGNFPGRFSGRQFSNSRSEMNVSTLELGDSALYLCASSPRDTGLSYEQYFGPGTRLTVT.

The chain joins TRBV19 to TRBJ1-1, with a weak D call TRBD1 (6 bases). CDR1 LNHDA and CDR2 SQIVND come from the germline V gene (reference sequence). V lost 3 bases, J lost 5 bases, and 16 bases lay in between. There are 15 residues in the CDR3. This chain's CDR3 is CASSMAGVRGTEAFF. CDR3 in DNA: TGTGCCAGTAGTATGGCAGGGGTAAGAGGGACTGAAGCTTTCTTT.

The chain carries TRBV29-1 and TRBJ1-1; 8 bases line up with TRBD1. This CDR3 has 14 amino acids. Germline loops: CDR1 SQVTM, CDR2 ANQGSEA. The junction had 8 bases not matched to a gene; V was cut back by 6 bases and J by 2 bases. The CDR3 bases are TGCAGCGTCAACAGGGGGTTAACAAACACTGAAGCTTTCTTT. The encoded protein is CSVNRGLTNTEAFF.

This sequence joins TRBV5-1 and TRBJ2-6; D is unclear. The V gene's germline CDR1 is SGHRS and CDR2 YFSETQ. The length of the CDR3 is 14 residues. V lost 7 bases and J lost 0, with 8 bases in between. As DNA, the CDR3 is TGCGCCAGCGGAGAGGACTCTGGGGCCAACGTCCTGACTTTC. Its translation is CASGEDSGANVLTF.

The chain joins TRBV4-3 to TRBJ2-4; D is possibly TRBD2 (5 bases). There are 13 residues in the CDR3. The germline V gene encodes CDR1 LGHNA and CDR2 YSLEER. V dropped 2 bases and J dropped 15 bases, with 17 bases sitting between them. The CDR3 here is CASSQPGLRRLYF. Here the CDR3 DNA reads TGCGCCAGCAGCCAACCAGGACTGCGCCGTCTGTACTTC.

V and J are TRBV15 and TRBJ2-4, with 11 bases lining up with TRBD1. From germline, CDR1 is LNHNV and CDR2 YYDKDF (reference sequence). There are 19 residues in the CDR3. Trimming removed 5 bases from V and 0 bases from J; junction bases left unmatched: 12. CDR3 DNA sequence: TGTGCCACCAGCCCAAGGACAGGGGGCTATGGCGGAGCCAAAAACATTCAGTACTTC. Its protein is CATSPRTGGYGGAKNIQYF.

The V call is TRBV14, the J call TRBJ2-3; 12 nucleotides agree with TRBD2. V was pared by 2 bases and J by 2 bases, with 14 bases of the junction left unmatched. Germline V CDR1 and CDR2: SGHDN, FVKESK. The CDR3 has 20 residues. This chain's CDR3 is CASSQPGLAGSFWDTDTQYF. As DNA, the CDR3 is TGTGCCAGCAGCCAACCTGGACTAGCGGGGAGCTTTTGGGACACAGATACGCAGTATTTT.

The V call is TRBV5-6, the J call TRBJ2-2; 8 bases are a match to TRBD1. Trimming removed 4 bases from V and 3 bases from J; junction bases left unmatched: 5. Germline loops: CDR1 SGHDT, CDR2 YYEEEE. This CDR3 comprises 15 residues. This CDR3 is CASSRDRGYTGELFF. The CDR3 nucleotides read TGTGCCAGCAGCCGCGACAGGGGCTACACCGGGGAGCTGTTTTTT.

The chain combines TRBV7-2 with TRBJ1-1; 10 bases map to TRBD1. V lost 3 bases, J lost 3 bases, and 4 bases stayed unmatched. This CDR3 is built from 15 residues. CDR1 is SGHTA and CDR2 is FQGNSA in the germline V gene. The CDR3 region has the DNA TGTGCCAGCAGCTTGACAGGGGGCGGGTACACTGAAGCTTTCTTT. The encoded protein is CASSLTGGGYTEAFF.

The chain employs TRBV19 and TRBJ2-7; 7 bases agree with TRBD2. Trimming cost V 3 bases and J 3 bases; bases outside gene matches: 8. CDR1 and CDR2 (germline): LNHDA, SQIVND (reference sequence). The CDR3 consists of 15 residues. Written as DNA, the CDR3 is TGTGCCAGTAGTATCGCCCGGACTAGTTTCTACGAGCAGTACTTC. The encoded protein is CASSIARTSFYEQYF.

The gene calls are TRBV27 and TRBJ1-1; 7 bases map to TRBD1. This CDR3 has 13 residues. Looked up from germline, CDR1 is MNHEY and CDR2 is SMNVEV (reference sequence). With 5 bases clipped from V and 5 bases from J, the junction kept 5 bases outside the gene matches. The CDR3 loop reads CASSNQGGTEAFF. The CDR3 nucleotides are TGTGCCAGCAGTAACCAGGGGGGAACTGAAGCTTTCTTT.